This TCR beta chain was documented in a study of beta chain features in type 1 diabetes (dated 2018 in TCRdb). At the level of the whole study: No differences in mean age, gender distribution, total cell number or subset yield were found between patients and healthy donors. A total of about 110,000,000 sorted cells were examined across all samples, and a strong correlation was observed between cell number per subset and RNA yield. The study compared the TCRB repertoires of sorted circulating CD4+ T cell subsets in recently diagnosed type 1 diabetes patients with those in matched healthy donors. Naive and central memory subsets were obtained from all 30 or so donors, but regulatory and stem cell-like memory subsets were isolated from only 8 patients and roughly 8 healthy donors.

This clone turned up a few times. There is no known antigen for this receptor. The input lacks base qualities; no much larger clone sits a single base away. The junction shows trimming of 2 bases on V and 1 base on J, plus 2 bases between the germline ends. According to the germline V gene (reference sequence), CDR1 reads SGHAT and CDR2 reads FQDESV. Including the terminal cysteine and phenylalanine, the CDR3 comprises 12 residues. The only DNA kept is the CDR3, 36 bases in frame from the first base. Each donor gave one peripheral blood draw, averaging roughly 100 mL, which was collected into heparinised tubes. Naive, central memory, regulatory and stem cell-like memory CD4+ T cells were sorted on a BD FACSAria II using a panel including CD45RO, CCR7, CD25, CD127, CD95 and CD27. All sorted populations exceeded 95% purity. Right away, PBMCs were isolated by Lymphoprep density gradient centrifugation and were stained directly, with no culture step. So that batch effects would be minimized, each experiment stained and sorted samples in pairs, pairing one healthy donor with one patient.

The paper as a whole reports these results and caveats: Fewer insertions and more nucleotide deletions at VDJ recombination sites were observed in patients with type 1 diabetes, implying thymic rearrangement abnormalities. Because cDNA rather than genomic DNA was sequenced, highly expressing activated cells could have been over-represented, although no difference in activation and CD3 levels was found between groups. Type 1 diabetes patients showed a moderate but significant shortening of TCRB CDR3 length in all four CD4+ subsets. The naive, central memory and regulatory TCRB repertoires appeared to resemble one another more closely among patients than among healthy donors. Shorter templates might be favored by PCR, yet because patient and control samples were amplified and corrected together, any such skew would affect both groups equally. Only small numbers of individuals were included in the HLA sub-analyses, which left unresolved whether HLA type had any influence on TCRB rearrangement.

The High Capacity cDNA Reverse Transcription Kit was used to reverse transcribe all of the isolated RNA, meaning that expressed TCRB transcripts were what got sequenced. Naive, central memory and regulatory T cell samples underwent deep immunoSEQ sequencing, averaging about 3.57 million total reads per sample. Sorted cells were lysed in RLT buffer and RNA was extracted with DNase-treated RNeasy Micro or Mini kits, depending on cell number. To prevent cross-contamination, every cell subset was processed on its own, while patient and healthy donor samples were processed together. The immunoSEQ multiplex PCR was used to amplify TCRB sequences from cDNA, generating 87-bp fragments that spanned the CDR3 region. Sequencing of the amplicons was done on the Illumina HiSeq platform. The authors' pipeline ran thus. PCR bias was computationally corrected using synthetic template baselines, reads within Hamming distance 2 were collapsed, and singletons that could not be merged were discarded. Reads were aligned to IMGT to assign V, D and J genes, CDR3 length, and insertions or deletions at six rearrangement sites. Clonotype counts were normalized to sorted cell number within each subset before computing true diversity and Gini coefficients with the tcR R package. The overlap coefficient, calculated on TCRB nucleotide sequences, was used to quantify repertoire sharing. Out-of-frame TCRB sequences from naive cells were analyzed to stand in for the pre-selection repertoire. The immuneACCESS repertoire file appears here via TCRdb, limited to in-frame rearrangements. These files lack a portion of the clones; in checked studies, under half of the deficit traces to unresolved V genes, and the cause of the others is not known. V and J calls and clone size are copied from that table; D and trimming were computed from the DNA. The sample table contains around 340,000 clones; only one count was recorded for around 19% of them. Jointly, the top ten make up under 0.055% of the sample.

This receptor chain uses TRBV11-1 and TRBJ1-1; no confident D gene assignment can be made. The TCR originated in a woman aged 18-29 years in good health. Sequenced material: naive CD4+ T cells from blood. Sample cell subset or site, as interpreted from the label and publication: true naive CD4+ T cells. The nucleotides read TGTGCCAGCAGCTTACAGAACACTGAAGCTTTCTTT. It encodes CASSLQNTEAFF.